The subject of this entry is one T cell receptor (beta chain). Its antigen remains unknown. The PCR made use of 60 Vbeta and 13 Jbeta primers. Original handling: An analysis that came later counted 73 million or so unique TCR beta chains, approximately 10 million shared. Using immunoSEQ multiplex PCR, the repertoire was profiled, and TCRdb retains in-frame clones only, with some absent. V, J and clone size are those of that table, while D and trimming were read from the DNA. This table has 73,000 or so clones, over 60% appearing once. The sample belongs to a study of cytomegalovirus exposure and HLA in healthy donors. Germline CDR1 is MNHNY and CDR2 is SVGAGI (reference sequence). This CDR3 comprises 13 residues. Deletions cut 2 bases from V and 5 bases from J, with 9 bases between. The study's findings and limits: The study recorded about 160 TCR beta chains that were cytomegalovirus-associated. Later work associated approximately 17,000 TCR beta sequences with HLA alleles at 0.05 false discovery rate. In vitro, three CMV-associated chains proved specific for CMV antigens.

The chain has TRBV6-6 and TRBJ2-5; D may be TRBD2 (5 bases). The TCR comes from a woman in her forties in good health and CMV-seropositive. The sequenced sample consisted of PBMCs. CDR3 sequence (DNA): TGTGCCAGCAGTTACCGAGCGGAGGAGACCCAGTACTTC. Translating it yields CASSYRAEETQYF.